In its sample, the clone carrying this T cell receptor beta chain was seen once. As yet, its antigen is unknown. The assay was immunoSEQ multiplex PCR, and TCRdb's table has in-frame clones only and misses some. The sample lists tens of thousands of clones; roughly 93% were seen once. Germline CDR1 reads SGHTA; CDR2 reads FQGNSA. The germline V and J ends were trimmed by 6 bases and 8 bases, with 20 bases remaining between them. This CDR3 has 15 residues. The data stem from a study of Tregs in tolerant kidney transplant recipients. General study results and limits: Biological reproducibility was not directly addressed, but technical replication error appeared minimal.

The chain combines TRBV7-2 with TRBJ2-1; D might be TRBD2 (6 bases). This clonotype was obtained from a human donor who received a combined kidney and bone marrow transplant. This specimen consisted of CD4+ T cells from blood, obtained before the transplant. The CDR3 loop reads CASSNRDFQSDEQFF. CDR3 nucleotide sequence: TGTGCCAGCAGTAACCGGGACTTCCAGAGCGATGAGCAGTTCTTC.